The 18 T cell receptor beta chains listed next were all sequenced from one sample in a study of blood T cell repertoires in COVID-19. Profiled with immunoSEQ multiplex PCR; TCRdb holds only in-frame clones, not every one. The sample yields 150,000 to 200,000 clones, under 90% seen once. Sequencing was done on a sample of PBMCs or T cells enriched from blood (not recorded which). Source of these receptors: a woman aged 50 to 60 who had recovered from COVID-19.

V is TRBV29-1 and J is TRBJ2-3, with 9 bases fitting TRBD1. CDR3 size: 13 residues. V was clipped by 6 bases and J by 5 bases; unmatched bases: 6. CDR1 is SQVTM and CDR2 is ANQGSEA in the germline V gene. CDR3 loop: CSVSQGARDTQYF. CDR3 in DNA: TGCAGCGTCTCACAGGGGGCCCGAGATACGCAGTATTTT.

This clone has more than one count but fewer than ten. CDR3 in amino acids: CASSRDRGTEAFF. CDR3 sequence (DNA): TGTGCCAGCAGCCGAGACAGGGGCACTGAAGCTTTCTTT. V usage is TRBV7-2 and J usage is TRBJ1-1, with 8 bases that match TRBD1. This CDR3 contains 13 residues. Germline assignment: CDR1 SGHTA and CDR2 FQGNSA. V was clipped by 5 bases and J by 4 bases; unmatched bases: 3.

V and J are TRBV2 and TRBJ2-2; D may be TRBD1 (6 bases). The CDR3 is 14 amino acids. Germline assignment: CDR1 SNHLY and CDR2 FYNNEI. V dropped 6 bases and J dropped 3 bases, with 11 bases sitting between them. CDR3 bases: TGTGCCAGCAGGGGGGACATCTACACCGGGGAGCTGTTTTTT. Protein product: CASRGDIYTGELFF. The whole variable domain, remainder taken from reference TRBV2 and TRBJ2-2, is EPEVTQTPSHQVTQMGQEVILRCVPISNHLYFYWYRQILGQKVEFLVSFYNNEISEKSEIFDDQFSVERPDGSNFTLKIRSTKLEDSAMYFCASRGDIYTGELFFGEGSRLTVL.

CDR3 DNA sequence: TGTGCCACCAGCAGCCCGGGACAGGTCGGTGAAAAACTGTTTTTT. It encodes CATSSPGQVGEKLFF. The chain uses TRBV15 and TRBJ1-4, with TRBD1 matching over 8 bases. The length of the CDR3 is 15 residues. Trimming cost V 3 bases and J 7 bases; bases outside gene matches: 7. The germline V gene has CDR1 LNHNV and CDR2 YYDKDF (reference sequence).

Only a few counts were recorded for this clone. The chain is built from TRBV11-3 and TRBJ1-1; no clear D gene. Between the trimmed V and J ends, which lost 4 bases and 8 bases, there was a span of 17 bases. In germline, CDR1 is SGHNT, CDR2 YENEEA. The CDR3 has 14 residues. The CDR3 here is CASSWVEGKVEAFF. In DNA form, the CDR3 reads TGTGCCAGCAGCTGGGTCGAGGGAAAGGTGGAAGCTTTCTTT.

Of note for this clone: The junction departs from the called germline gene at one end, perhaps through a read error. J is TRBJ1-1 and V is TRBV19, with D tentatively TRBD1 (5 bases). Germline CDR1 reads LNHDA; CDR2 reads SQIVND (reference sequence). CDR3 length: 16 amino acids. The CDR3 sequence is CASQNQAAGRNSEAFF. DNA of the CDR3: TGTGCCAGCCAAAACCAGGCGGCAGGGAGGAACAGTGAAGCTTTCTTT.

CDR3 in DNA: TGCGCCAGCAGCCAAGCCACCGACAGAGAAGCCCTCACCGGGGAGCTGTTTTTT. Protein sequence: CASSQATDREALTGELFF. The rearrangement links TRBV4-3 to TRBJ2-2; D possibly corresponds to TRBD1 (5 bases). The CDR3 is 18 amino acids. Trimming left V 1 base short and J 4 bases short, with 19 bases between. Germline assignment: CDR1 LGHNA and CDR2 YSLEER.

This CDR3 is CATSRDGSDRGEKLFF. The DNA for the CDR3 is TGTGCCACCAGCAGAGATGGGTCGGACCGAGGGGAAAAACTGTTTTTT. The rearrangement links TRBV15 to TRBJ1-4; D gene uncertain. Per the germline V gene, CDR1 is LNHNV and CDR2 is YYDKDF (reference sequence). The CDR3 covers 16 residues. With 0 bases removed from V and 8 bases from J, the gap between germline ends came to 16 bases. The variable domain in full, completed from reference TRBV15 and TRBJ1-4, reads DAMVIQNPRYQVTQFGKPVTLSCSQTLNHNVMYWYQQKSSQAPKLLFHYYDKDFNNEADTPDNFQSRRPNTSFCFLDIRSPGLGDTAMYLCATSRDGSDRGEKLFFGSGTQLSVL.

This clone occurred a few times. V gene TRBV5-4 combines with J gene TRBJ1-1; weak D call: TRBD1 (6 bases). Germline V gene lookup returns CDR1 SGHNT and CDR2 YYREEE (reference sequence). This CDR3 spans 14 amino acids. The V gene lost 6 bases and the J gene lost 12 bases, with 24 bases spanning the gap. The CDR3 nucleotides are TGTGCCAGCACCGAGACCGATGGGCCGGGGACAACTTTCTTT. The encoded protein is CASTETDGPGTTFF. The full variable domain, rest sourced from reference TRBV5-4 and TRBJ1-1, is ETGVTQSPTHLIKTRGQQVTLRCSSQSGHNTVSWYQQALGQGPQFIFQYYREEENGRGNFPPRFSGLQFPNYSSELNVNALELDDSALYLCASTETDGPGTTFFGQGTRLTVV.

This rearrangement joins TRBV29-1 to TRBJ2-3; tentative D call: TRBD2 (7 bases). Germline lookup yields CDR1 SQVTM and CDR2 ANQGSEA. V was cut by 1 base and J by 0 bases, with 14 bases left in between. The CDR3 extends over 16 amino acids. CDR3 sequence (DNA): TGCAGCGTTGAAGCGGGACGGGGGGCAAGCACAGATACGCAGTATTTT. Protein sequence: CSVEAGRGASTDTQYF.

This chain uses TRBV19 with TRBJ2-2; tentatively, D is TRBD2 (5 bases). V was clipped by 3 bases and J by 5 bases, with 16 bases between them. The length of the CDR3 is 16 residues. Looked up from germline, CDR1 is LNHDA and CDR2 is SQIVND (reference sequence). Written as DNA, the CDR3 is TGTGCCAGTAGTATTCTGGGTAGCGTGAATACCGGGGAGCTGTTTTTT. Amino acids: CASSILGSVNTGELFF.

The rearrangement links TRBV7-9 to TRBJ2-3; D is perhaps TRBD2 (5 bases). Germline V lookup: CDR1 SEHNR, CDR2 FQNEAQ (reference sequence). The V end was cut by 3 bases, the J end by 6 bases, with 13 bases between. The CDR3 is 14 amino acids. The CDR3 reads CASSFDRIADTQYF. The CDR3 DNA follows: TGTGCCAGCAGCTTCGACCGAATAGCGGATACGCAGTATTTT.

V is TRBV10-3 and J is TRBJ2-7; TRBD2 is a possible D gene (6 bases). Germline CDR1 is ENHRY and CDR2 is SYGVKD. The CDR3 contains 13 residues. V lost 9 bases to trimming and J lost 3 bases, with 15 bases between them. The CDR3 region has the DNA TGTGCCATACGACTAGGCGGGCTCTACGAGCAGTACTTC. Its protein product is CAIRLGGLYEQYF.

The rearrangement joins TRBV18 to TRBJ2-7; possible D gene TRBD2, 5 bases. The germline CDR1 and CDR2 sequences are KGHSH and LQKENI. The CDR3 has 13 residues. V dropped 0 bases and J dropped 6 bases, with 9 bases sitting between them. The DNA of the CDR3 is TGTGCCAGCTCACCACCGGCGGCGGGCGAGCAGTACTTC. Protein: CASSPPAAGEQYF.

The chain uses TRBV6-5 and TRBJ2-2; no clear D. The CDR3 has 15 amino acids. V dropped 6 bases and J dropped 0 bases, with 11 bases sitting between them. The germline CDR1 and CDR2 sequences are MNHEY and SVGAGI. CDR3 sequence (DNA): TGTGCCAGCAGCGTAGTCTTTGCGAACACCGGGGAGCTGTTTTTT. This translates into CASSVVFANTGELFF.

The chain uses TRBV7-2 and TRBJ2-1, with D uncertain. The germline gives CDR1 SGHTA, CDR2 FQGNSA. The CDR3 totals 16 residues. Trimming took off 4 bases at V and 6 bases at J, with 19 bases between the two ends. The CDR3 spells CASSSGGAARGNEQFF. The CDR3 region has the DNA TGTGCCAGCAGCTCTGGCGGCGCAGCTCGTGGCAATGAGCAGTTCTTC.

This chain uses TRBV19 with TRBJ1-2; 7 nucleotides line up with TRBD1. The V segment lost 4 bases and the J segment 2 bases; nucleotides outside the gene matches: 7. CDR3 length equals 15 residues. CDR1 and CDR2 from the germline V gene are LNHDA and SQIVND (reference sequence). CDR3 coding DNA: TGTGCCAGTAGTACCGGGACAGCCATAAACTATGGCTACACCTTC. Amino acid sequence: CASSTGTAINYGYTF. Variable domain in full (rest from reference TRBV19 and TRBJ1-2): DGGITQSPKYLFRKEGQNVTLSCEQNLNHDAMYWYRQDPGQGLRLIYYSQIVNDFQKGDIAEGYSVSREKKESFPLTVTSAQKNPTAFYLCASSTGTAINYGYTFGSGTRLTVV.

The chain joins TRBV19 to TRBJ2-6, with D possibly being TRBD2 (5 bases). V was shortened by 3 bases and J by 3 bases, with 9 bases between the two germline ends. This CDR3 has 15 amino acids. CDR1 LNHDA and CDR2 SQIVND come from the germline V gene (reference sequence). CDR3: CASSIERVGANVLTF. Written as DNA, the CDR3 is TGTGCCAGTAGTATCGAGAGGGTTGGGGCCAACGTCCTGACTTTC.